These 2 T cell receptor beta chains were sequenced from one sample in a study of T cell changes during pregnancy in multiple sclerosis. Libraries were prepared by immunoSEQ multiplex PCR; TCRdb keeps only in-frame clonotypes and omits some of them. The repertoire holds approximately 45,000 clones, 80% to 90% seen once, with around 0.58% in the top ten. Source: CD4+ T cells from peripheral blood mononuclear cells, taken before pregnancy. All receptors come from a female donor with multiple sclerosis, enrolled in a pregnancy study.

The chain couples TRBV2 to TRBJ1-6, with D perhaps TRBD1 (5 bases). This CDR3 contains 16 residues. Germline CDR1 and CDR2: SNHLY and FYNNEI. The V end was cut by 4 bases, the J end by 7 bases, with 17 bases between. CDR3 region: CASSAIRGSRNSPLHF. The CDR3 nucleotides read TGTGCCAGCAGTGCAATTCGGGGGTCGCGCAATTCACCCCTCCACTTT.

This chain connects TRBV27 to TRBJ2-1; TRBD1 aligns across 9 bases. Germline lookup yields CDR1 MNHEY and CDR2 SMNVEV (reference sequence). The CDR3 consists of 17 residues. V shed 3 bases, J shed 5 bases, and the junction held 11 bases outside the gene matches. CDR3 DNA sequence: TGTGCCAGCAGTTTGAGACAGGGGGGCACAACCCACAATGAGCAGTTCTTC. Its protein product is CASSLRQGGTTHNEQFF.